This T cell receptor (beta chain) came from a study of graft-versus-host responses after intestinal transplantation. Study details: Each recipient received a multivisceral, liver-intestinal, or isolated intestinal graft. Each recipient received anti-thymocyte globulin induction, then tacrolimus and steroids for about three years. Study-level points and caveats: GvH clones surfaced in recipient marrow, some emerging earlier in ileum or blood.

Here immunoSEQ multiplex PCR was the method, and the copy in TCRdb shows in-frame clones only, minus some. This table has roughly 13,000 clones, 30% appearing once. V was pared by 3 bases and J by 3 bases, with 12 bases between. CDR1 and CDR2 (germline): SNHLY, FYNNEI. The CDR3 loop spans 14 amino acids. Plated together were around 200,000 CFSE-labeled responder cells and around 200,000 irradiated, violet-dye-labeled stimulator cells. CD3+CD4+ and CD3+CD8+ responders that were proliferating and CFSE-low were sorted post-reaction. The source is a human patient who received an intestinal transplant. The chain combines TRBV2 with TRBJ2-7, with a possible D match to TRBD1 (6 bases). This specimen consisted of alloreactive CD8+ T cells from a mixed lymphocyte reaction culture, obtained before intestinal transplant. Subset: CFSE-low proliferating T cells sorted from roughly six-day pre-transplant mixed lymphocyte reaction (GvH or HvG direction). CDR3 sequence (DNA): TGTGCCAGCAGTGACACAGGGAACCTCTACGAGCAGTACTTC. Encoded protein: CASSDTGNLYEQYF.